The rows below give T cell receptor beta chains drawn from one sample of a study of T cell responses to AZD1222 COVID-19 vaccine. The table came from immunoSEQ multiplex PCR; TCRdb's copy has only in-frame clones and leaves some out. Here the sample spans about 180,000 clones, 94% being singletons. Sample: peripheral blood, taken 28 days after the second AZD1222 dose. These receptors all come from an adult who received the AZD1222 COVID-19 vaccine. Each CDR3 is given with its conserved first and last residue. Fields, in order: J gene, D gene, clone size, V gene, CDR3 DNA, CDR3 protein. A D gene is named only where the DNA matches it firmly. Rows give clone size only sometimes, using once, few, many, or a class for an expanded clone.

>TRBJ2-1|TRBD2|.|TRBV6-1
TGTGCCAGCAGTGAAGGGGGACTAGTCCTTCCTGAGCAGTTCTTC
CASSEGGLVLPEQFF
>TRBJ1-4|.|.|TRBV7-7
TGTGCCAGCAGCGACGGGAGCCCTGAAAAACTGTTTTTT
CASSDGSPEKLFF
>TRBJ2-3|.|.|TRBV24-1
TGTGCCACCAGTGATCGACAGAAGTTTAGCACAGATACGCAGTATTTT
CATSDRQKFSTDTQYF
>TRBJ2-3|TRBD2|.|TRBV27
TGTGCCAGCACTATGGGCGGGGGGGCATTAGATACGCAGTATTTT
CASTMGGGALDTQYF
>TRBJ2-7|.|once|TRBV28
TGTGCCAGCAGTGCTGAGAGGGTCTACGAGCAGTACTTC
CASSAERVYEQYF
>TRBJ1-1|.|.|TRBV11-2
TGTGCCAGCAGCTATGCCTGGAGGGGACGCCAGAACACTGAAGCTTTCTTT
CASSYAWRGRQNTEAFF
>TRBJ1-1|.|.|TRBV7-8
TGTGCCAGCAGCCCACCGGCCCGGATAGCTTTCTTT
CASSPPARIAFF
>TRBJ1-3|.|.|TRBV7-9
TGTGCCAGCAGCTTAGATGTTTTGAGCTCTGGAAACACCATATATTTT
CASSLDVLSSGNTIYF
>TRBJ1-2|.|.|TRBV5-4
TGTGCCAGCAGCTTCGACAGGAACTATGGCTACACCTTC
CASSFDRNYGYTF
>TRBJ1-3|.|.|TRBV7-3
TGTGCCAGCAGCTTACATGGGCCCGGAAACACCATATATTTT
CASSLHGPGNTIYF
>TRBJ2-6|.|.|TRBV30
TGTGCCTGGAGTTTAAGGGCGGGCGGCTCTGGGGCCAACGTCCTGACTTTC
CAWSLRAGGSGANVLTF
>TRBJ2-7|.|.|TRBV7-3
TGTGCCAGCAGCTTAAATAATGCAATCTACGAGCAGTACTTC
CASSLNNAIYEQYF
>TRBJ2-1|TRBD2|.|TRBV19
TGTGCCACCACGACTAGCGGGAGCTATGAGCAGTTCTTC
CATTTSGSYEQFF
>TRBJ2-5|.|.|TRBV5-4
TGTGCCAGCAGCTCTCCCGAGACAGGAGTACAAGAGACCCAGTACTTC
CASSSPETGVQETQYF
>TRBJ1-5|TRBD1|.|TRBV11-3
TGTGCCAGCACCAAACGGGGGGGCCGGGACAGAGGTAGCAATCAGCCCCAGCATTTT
CASTKRGGRDRGSNQPQHF
>TRBJ1-5|.|.|TRBV19
TGTGCCAGTACTTCAATGGGACGGGTTAGAACCCAGCATTTT
CASTSMGRVRTQHF
>TRBJ2-7|.|.|TRBV20-1
TGCAGTGCTAGAAGCGACTACGAGCAGTACTTC
CSARSDYEQYF
>TRBJ2-2|.|.|TRBV7-2
TGTGCCAGCAGCCGCCCGGGAGCCCTTTCGAACACCGGGGAGCTGTTTTTT
CASSRPGALSNTGELFF
>TRBJ2-7|TRBD1|.|TRBV6-5
TGTGCCAGCAGTTACTCAGGGGGACAGGGGACCTACGAGCAGTACTTC
CASSYSGGQGTYEQYF
>TRBJ2-7|.|.|TRBV4-3
TGCGCCAGCAGCCAAGACCGGGTCCCCTCCTACGAGCAGTACTTC
CASSQDRVPSYEQYF
>TRBJ2-3|.|once|TRBV28
TGTGCCAGCAGTCCACTCCGGGACCTCTCGGATACGCAGTATTTT
CASSPLRDLSDTQYF
>TRBJ2-2|TRBD2|.|TRBV5-1
TGCGCCAGCAGTGGACTAGCGGGGGACGCGAACACCGGGGAGCTGTTTTTT
CASSGLAGDANTGELFF
>TRBJ1-2|TRBD1|.|TRBV4-3
TGCGCCAGCAGCCAAGATCGGACAGGGGGCATCTATGGCTACACCTTC
CASSQDRTGGIYGYTF
>TRBJ1-2|.|.|TRBV28
TGTGCCAGCCTAAGGGAGGGGATGCGTGGCTACACCTTC
CASLREGMRGYTF
>TRBJ2-1|.|.|TRBV6-4
TGTGCCAGCAGTGACGGGGCATACAATGAGCAGTTCTTC
CASSDGAYNEQFF